A selection of T cell receptor beta chains follows, all from one sample in a study of Graves' ophthalmopathy and Graves' hyperthyroidism. TCRdb re-called the multiplex PCR reads through MiXCR, storing one row per CDR3 protein. The repertoire holds more than 550,000 distinct CDR3 sequences, with roughly two fifths as singletons. Material: peripheral blood. These receptors all come from an adult man with Graves' ophthalmopathy. Both conserved end residues are part of each CDR3. The order of the fields is clone size, V gene, J gene, D gene, CDR3 protein, CDR3 DNA. A D gene is named only where the DNA matches it firmly. Clone size, where shown, is once, few, many, or a class for clones that have expanded.

>many|TRBV7-9|TRBJ2-2|-
CASSRADSATGELFF
TGTGCCAGCAGCCGCGCGGACAGTGCTACCGGGGAGCTGTTTTTT
>-|TRBV7-6|TRBJ2-7|-
CASSWVGEQYF
TGTGCCAGCAGCTGGGTTGGAGAGCAGTACTTC
>-|TRBV24-1|TRBJ2-1|-
CATSDMTNEQFF
TGTGCCACCAGTGATATGACCAATGAGCAGTTCTTC
>-|TRBV30|TRBJ2-7|-
CAWSRGGTYEQYF
TGTGCCTGGAGTCGAGGGGGAACCTACGAGCAGTACTTC
>many|TRBV19|TRBJ2-6|-
CATGGAGANVLTF
TGTGCCACTGGGGGTGCCGGGGCCAACGTCCTGACTTTC
>many|TRBV9|TRBJ2-7|TRBD2
CANSGGAIHEQYF
TGTGCCAACAGCGGGGGGGCTATCCACGAGCAGTACTTC
>many|TRBV19|TRBJ1-6|-
CASTTGAYEGALHF
TGTGCCAGTACCACCGGCGCCTATGAGGGGGCCCTCCACTTT
>-|TRBV24-1|TRBJ2-2|TRBD2
CATSDTSGTYNTGELFF
TGTGCCACCAGTGATACTAGCGGGACCTATAACACCGGGGAGCTGTTTTTT
>many|TRBV11-2|TRBJ1-4|-
CASRRMGEKLFF
TGTGCCAGCAGACGAATGGGTGAAAAACTGTTTTTT
>-|TRBV10-3|TRBJ2-7|TRBD2
CASSYSSGGSYEQYF
TGTGCCAGCAGTTACTCTAGCGGGGGCTCCTACGAGCAGTACTTC
>-|TRBV10-3|TRBJ1-6|-
CAVSESGALNSPLHF
TGTGCCGTCAGTGAGTCAGGCGCGCTTAATTCACCCCTCCACTTT
>-|TRBV25-1|TRBJ2-5|-
CASLYQETQYF
TGTGCCAGCCTGTACCAAGAGACCCAGTACTTC
>-|TRBV25-1|TRBJ2-5|-
CAGTPLAETQYF
TGTGCCGGGACCCCACTCGCGGAGACCCAGTACTTC
>few|TRBV7-9|TRBJ1-4|-
CASRSTDGATNEKLFF
TGTGCCAGCAGATCCACAGACGGTGCAACTAATGAAAAACTGTTTTTT
>-|TRBV29-1|TRBJ2-1|-
CSVRGGGSYNEQFF
TGCAGCGTTCGTGGCGGAGGCTCCTACAATGAGCAGTTCTTC
>-|TRBV10-3|TRBJ2-3|-
CASSQQGTLTDTQYF
TGTGCCAGCAGTCAACAGGGAACCCTCACAGATACGCAGTATTTT
>few|TRBV4-3|TRBJ2-7|-
CASSQDQDRQEQYF
TGCGCCAGCAGCCAAGATCAAGACAGGCAGGAGCAGTACTTC
>-|TRBV29-1|TRBJ1-1|-
CSQGRIEAFF
TGCAGCCAGGGACGGATTGAAGCTTTCTTT
>many|TRBV7-8|TRBJ1-3|TRBD1
CASSEQGVATSGNTIYF
TGTGCCAGCAGCGAACAGGGGGTGGCGACCTCTGGAAACACCATATATTTT
>-|TRBV7-2|TRBJ2-5|-
CASSLVPGGQETQDF
TGTGCCAGCAGCTTAGTCCCAGGGGGGCAAGAGACCCAGGACTTC
>many|TRBV3-1|TRBJ2-5|-
CASSQPMGGQYF
TGTGCCAGCAGCCAACCGATGGGCGGCCAGTACTTC
>-|TRBV19|TRBJ1-2|TRBD1
CASSFRQGANYGYTF
TGTGCCAGTAGTTTCCGCCAGGGGGCTAACTATGGCTACACCTTC
>many|TRBV7-8|TRBJ2-7|-
CASTRGGAEDYEQYF
TGTGCCAGCACCCGTGGGGGGGCTGAGGACTACGAGCAGTACTTC
>-|TRBV7-2|TRBJ1-5|-
CASSLGAGQETQHF
TGTGCCAGCAGCTTAGGGGCAGGCCAAGAGACCCAGCATTTT
>many|TRBV7-3|TRBJ1-1|TRBD1
CASSRDRNTEAFF
TGTGCCAGCAGCCGGGACAGGAACACTGAAGCTTTCTTT
>once|TRBV7-3|TRBJ1-1|TRBD1
CASSYGTGRTFF
TGTGCCAGCAGCTACGGGACAGGGAGGACTTTCTTT
>-|TRBV9|TRBJ2-2|TRBD1
CASSGGPWDSNTGELFF
TGTGCCAGCAGCGGCGGACCATGGGACAGTAACACTGGGGAGCTGTTTTTT
>-|TRBV7-2|TRBJ2-7|-
CASSFAGDSYEQYF
TGTGCCAGCAGCTTTGCAGGGGACTCCTACGAGCAGTACTTC
>-|TRBV24-1|TRBJ2-2|-
CATSEPRDTGELFF
TGTGCCACCAGTGAGCCCCGGGACACCGGGGAGCTGTTTTTT
>many|TRBV7-2|TRBJ1-5|-
CASSAPRGDEPQHF
TGTGCCAGCAGCGCCCCCCGGGGGGACGAGCCCCAGCATTTT
>few|TRBV7-9|TRBJ2-3|-
CASSTVTDTQYF
TGTGCCAGCAGCACCGTCACAGATACGCAGTATTTT
>once|TRBV24-1|TRBJ2-2|-
CATRRGSNTGELFF
TGTGCCACTCGAAGGGGCTCGAACACCGGGGAGCTGTTTTTT
>many|TRBV7-2|TRBJ1-5|-
CASSLANGLGQPQHF
TGTGCCAGCAGCTTAGCGAATGGGTTAGGGCAGCCCCAGCATTTT
>-|TRBV5-1|TRBJ2-7|-
CASSYGRTPIVGVDERYF
TGCGCCAGCAGTTACGGTCGTACACCTATCGTGGGAGTAGACGAGCGGTACTTC
>-|TRBV7-4|TRBJ1-4|-
CASSVEGQPNEKLFF
TGTGCCAGCAGCGTTGAGGGACAACCTAATGAAAAACTGTTTTTT
>many|TRBV15|TRBJ2-7|TRBD2
CATSRDPAGVYEQYF
TGTGCCACCAGCAGAGATCCAGCGGGGGTCTACGAGCAGTACTTC
>-|TRBV11-2|TRBJ2-5|TRBD2
CASSLESGGGRETQYF
TGTGCCAGCAGCTTAGAATCGGGAGGAGGGAGAGAGACCCAGTACTTC
>-|TRBV7-6|TRBJ2-5|-
CASSLNVGGSETQYF
TGTGCCAGCAGCTTAAATGTGGGGGGTAGCGAGACCCAGTACTTC
>once|TRBV2|TRBJ1-4|-
CASSAKRGGAEKLFF
TGTGCCAGCAGTGCCAAACGAGGGGGAGCTGAAAAACTGTTTTTT
>-|TRBV25-1|TRBJ1-4|-
CASSEGTVRNTKGEKLFF
TGTGCCAGCAGTGAAGGGACCGTCCGGAACACCAAAGGGGAAAAACTGTTTTTT
>-|TRBV12-3/TRBV12-4|TRBJ1-1|-
CASSLGDFLAPMNTEAFF
TGTGCCAGCAGTTTAGGTGACTTCCTAGCCCCTATGAACACTGAAGCTTTCTTT
>-|TRBV19|TRBJ2-5|TRBD2
CASSRLAGKGYQETQYF
TGTGCCAGTAGTAGGCTAGCGGGGAAGGGGTACCAAGAGACCCAGTACTTC
>many|TRBV2|TRBJ1-5|TRBD1
CASLGTVNQPQHF
TGTGCCAGCCTGGGGACAGTGAATCAGCCCCAGCATTTT
>-|TRBV29-1|TRBJ2-5|TRBD1
CSLGTGSTRETQYF
TGCAGCTTGGGGACAGGGTCGACTCGAGAGACCCAGTACTTC
>-|TRBV19|TRBJ1-5|-
CAWSSDHQPQHF
TGTGCCTGGAGTTCGGACCATCAGCCCCAGCATTTT
>many|TRBV9|TRBJ1-1|-
CASSVANANTEAFF
TGTGCCAGCAGCGTAGCTAATGCCAACACTGAAGCTTTCTTT
>-|TRBV25-1|TRBJ2-7|TRBD2
CASSTERGGRSYEQYF
TGTGCCAGCAGTACGGAGCGGGGGGGACGATCCTACGAGCAGTACTTC
>many|TRBV6-6|TRBJ1-2|-
CASIRDGSNYGYTF
TGTGCCAGCATCAGGGACGGCTCTAACTATGGCTACACCTTC
>many|TRBV12-3/TRBV12-4|TRBJ2-5|-
CASSLWDQSTQYF
TGTGCCAGCAGTTTGTGGGATCAATCGACCCAGTACTTC
>once|TRBV10-3|TRBJ1-5|-
CAISGGPLNQPQHF
TGTGCCATCAGTGGTGGGCCGTTAAATCAGCCCCAGCATTTT
>-|TRBV6-1|TRBJ1-5|-
CASSEGRAFNQPQHF
TGTGCCAGCAGTGAAGGAAGGGCTTTCAATCAGCCCCAGCATTTT
>few|TRBV7-9|TRBJ2-2|-
CASSLPDTGELFF
TGTGCCAGCAGCCTCCCAGACACCGGGGAGCTGTTTTTT
>-|TRBV4-1|TRBJ2-7|TRBD1
CASSQLRDREVDEQYF
TGCGCCAGCAGCCAATTAAGGGACAGGGAGGTCGACGAGCAGTACTTC